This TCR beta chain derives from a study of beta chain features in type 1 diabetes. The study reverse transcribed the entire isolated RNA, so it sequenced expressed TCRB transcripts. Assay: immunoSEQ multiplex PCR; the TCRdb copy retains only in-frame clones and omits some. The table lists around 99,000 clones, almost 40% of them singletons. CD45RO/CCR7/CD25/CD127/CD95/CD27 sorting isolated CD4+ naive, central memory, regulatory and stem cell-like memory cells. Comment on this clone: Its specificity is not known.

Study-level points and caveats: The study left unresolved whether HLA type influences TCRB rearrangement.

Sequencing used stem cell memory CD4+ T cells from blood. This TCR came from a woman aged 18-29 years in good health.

CDR3 sequence reads: CSVEETTGDTQYF. The CDR3 DNA is TGCAGCGTTGAAGAGACCACGGGAGATACGCAGTATTTT. This chain connects TRBV29-1 to TRBJ2-3, with D unclear. This CDR3 spans 13 amino acids. Trimming cost V 0 bases and J 5 bases, with 9 bases left between them. Germline V gene data show CDR1 as SQVTM and CDR2 as ANQGSEA.